This entry concerns a single T cell receptor (beta chain). Its antigen is unknown. No much larger clone is present one base from it, and per-base qualities are unavailable. Sequences MGHDK (CDR1) and SYGVNS (CDR2) are obtained from the germline V gene. Cut back by 7 bases and 3 bases, the V and J ends lie 12 bases apart. Spanning cysteine to phenylalanine, the CDR3 consists of 14 amino acids. CDR3 DNA only is kept here, 42 bases in frame from base 1. These data are taken from a study of shared clonotypes between healthy human individuals (dated by TCRdb to about 2020). Context from the whole study: Two women and three men aged 18 to 49 years were included in the cohort. For each donor, three plates each were used for CD4 naive and CD4 memory, two plates were used for CD8 naive, and one plate was used for CD8 memory. To estimate repertoire size and how much clonotype sharing occurs between individuals, the study deeply sequenced the blood TCR repertoires of several healthy adults. Different laboratories and diverse techniques were used to prepare libraries and sequence TCR repertoires, to increase sequencing depth and limit assay-specific biases. Leukapheresis yielded between about 0.9 and 8.9 billion PBMCs per donor.

Using the deep immunoSEQ assay, TCR CDR3 regions were amplified from genomic DNA by multiplex PCR. For each cell subset, the extracted genomic DNA was distributed evenly across all wells of several immunoSEQ 96-well plates, and each plate served as one replicate. For sorted subsets, approximately 190 ng genomic DNA, equal to approximately 30,000 T cell genomes, was loaded into each replicate PCR. Purified libraries were measured with a Qubit 3.0 fluorometer, size-checked on a Bioanalyzer 2100, and measured again with the KAPA Library Quantification kit. Each immunoSEQ 96-well plate was sequenced on its own single-read 150-cycle Illumina NextSeq 550 flow cell. The authors' pipeline ran thus. The immunoSEQ output contained only junctional sequences without quality scores, so filtering could not match that applied to full-length reads. Sequences were annotated with PyIR, a Python wrapper for IgBLAST v1.9, and V/J genes and CDR3 were assigned using IMGT germline references. Any read was removed if the V/J assignment was weak (E-value above 1e-6), the CDR3 was missing, or the read contained stop codons, out-of-frame junctions, or ambiguous translated residues. V3J clonotypes were defined as sequences sharing the same inferred V gene, J gene, and CDR3 amino acid sequence. To compute the percentage overlap between repertoires, the number of shared unique clonotypes was divided by the size of the smaller repertoire. Repertoire richness was assessed with RTK rarefaction, the Chao1 estimator, and Recon v2.1 estimates of unobserved clonotypes. For all TCRbeta clonotypes obtained by the gDNA method from four donors, generation probabilities were computed with OLGA. TCRdb limited this immuneACCESS table to in-frame rearrangements with V and J called. A share of clones is missing; checked studies link under half to unresolved V genes, and the rest is unexplained. V and J calls and clone size are those listed in that table; D and trimming were worked out from the DNA. In all, the sample holds roughly 1,500,000 clones, and just under 99% of those were seen once. 0.3% to 0.45% of the sample belongs to the ten largest clones.

Donors were healthy HIV-negative adults with no recently reported acute infections or vaccinations. Only Caucasian adults living in Nashville, Tennessee, USA were represented among the donors. Magnetic negative selection was used to enrich CD4+ T cells, after which naive cells were positively selected on CD45RA and the negative fraction became the memory subset. After blood collection by leukapheresis, PBMCs were isolated using Ficoll-Histopaque density gradient centrifugation and then cryopreserved in the vapor phase of liquid nitrogen. Analytical flow cytometry was used to check the purity and quantity of each magnetically sorted T cell population. Genomic DNA was isolated from each sorted fraction and quantified by UV absorbance on a Nanodrop 2000c. Results and caveats for the whole study, not just this receptor: The small number of donors limited the genetic and exposure-history diversity represented. Sharing across several donors was observed for 5% to 6.5% of naive CD4, 3% to 3.5% of naive CD8, over 2% of memory CD4, and roughly 0.4% of memory CD8 clonotypes. Compared with non-shared clonotypes, clonotypes shared by all four sorted-subset donors had higher generation probabilities. Sampling was restricted to blood, and TCR repertoires in tissues likely differ from the TCR repertoires found in blood. Pairwise subsampling led to the expectation that sequencing depth would affect the degree of clonotype sharing among donors. Naive subsets generally had larger estimated clonotype richness than memory subsets. Even with the large sequencing depth, rarefaction of the sorted-subset datasets indicated that sequencing was incomplete.

Recombination linked TRBV25-1 to TRBJ2-2; the D gene is possibly TRBD1, with 6 bases matching. The sequenced sample consisted of naive CD4+ T cells sorted from blood. The cell subset or site label, as the study defines it: CD45RA+ positively selected. This clonotype was obtained from a man aged 25-45 years in good health. The CDR3 corresponds to CASTRGGDTGELFF. In nucleotide form, the sequence is TGTGCCAGCACTCGAGGGGGAGACACCGGGGAGCTGTTTTTT.